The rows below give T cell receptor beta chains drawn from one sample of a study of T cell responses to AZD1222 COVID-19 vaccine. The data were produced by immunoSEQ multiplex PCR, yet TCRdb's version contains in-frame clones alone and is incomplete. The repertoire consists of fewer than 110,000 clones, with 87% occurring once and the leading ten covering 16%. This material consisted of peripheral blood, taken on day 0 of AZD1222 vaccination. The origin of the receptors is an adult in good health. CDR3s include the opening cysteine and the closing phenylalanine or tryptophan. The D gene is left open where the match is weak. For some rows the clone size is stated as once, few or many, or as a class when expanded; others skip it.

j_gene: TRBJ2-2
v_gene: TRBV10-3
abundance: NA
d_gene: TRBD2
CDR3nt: TGTGCCATCAAGGGGACTAGCGGGAGGGGCACCGGGGAGCTGTTTTTT
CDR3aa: CAIKGTSGRGTGELFF

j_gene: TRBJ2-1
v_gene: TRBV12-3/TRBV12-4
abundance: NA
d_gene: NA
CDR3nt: TGTGCCAGCAGTTTAGGCAATGAGCAGTTCTTC
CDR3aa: CASSLGNEQFF

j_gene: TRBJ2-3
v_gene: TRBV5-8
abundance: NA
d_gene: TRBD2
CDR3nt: TGTGCCAGCAGCGCAGCTAGCGGAATTAGCACAGATACGCAGTATTTT
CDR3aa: CASSAASGISTDTQYF

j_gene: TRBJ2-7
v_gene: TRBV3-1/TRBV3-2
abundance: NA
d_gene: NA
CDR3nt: TGTGCCAGCAGCCCCAGCGTGTCCTACGAGCAGTACTTC
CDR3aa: CASSPSVSYEQYF

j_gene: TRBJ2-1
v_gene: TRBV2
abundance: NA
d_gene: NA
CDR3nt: TGTGCCAGCAAGGGGGGATACGGGTTACGGTGGCAGTTCTTC
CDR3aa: CASKGGYGLRWQFF

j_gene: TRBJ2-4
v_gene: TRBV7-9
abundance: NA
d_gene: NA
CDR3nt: TGTGCCAGCAGCTTAGCGACTGATGGCCCACGGAACATTCAGTACTTC
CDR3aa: CASSLATDGPRNIQYF

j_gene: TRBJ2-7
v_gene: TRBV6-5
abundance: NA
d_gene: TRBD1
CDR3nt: TGTGCCAGTGCAATAGACAGGGGATCCTACGAGCAGTACTTC
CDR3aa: CASAIDRGSYEQYF

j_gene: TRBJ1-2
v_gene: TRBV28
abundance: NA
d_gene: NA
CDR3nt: TGTGCCAGCAGTCCCGCGGGGGGGGCCAGGGCATGGGGCTACACCTTC
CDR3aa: CASSPAGGARAWGYTF

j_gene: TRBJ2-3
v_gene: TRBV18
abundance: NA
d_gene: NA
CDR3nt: TGTGCCAGCTCACCATCGATTACAGATACGCAGTATTTT
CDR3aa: CASSPSITDTQYF

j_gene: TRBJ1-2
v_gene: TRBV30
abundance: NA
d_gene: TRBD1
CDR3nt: TGTGCCTGGACGAGGACAGGGCTTGGCTACACCTTC
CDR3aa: CAWTRTGLGYTF

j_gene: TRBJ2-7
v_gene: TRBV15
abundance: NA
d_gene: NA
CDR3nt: TGTGCCACCAGCAGAGATCCGGGGGGCAGGTACGAGCAGTACTTC
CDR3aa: CATSRDPGGRYEQYF

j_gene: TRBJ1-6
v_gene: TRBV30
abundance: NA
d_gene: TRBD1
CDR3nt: TGTGCCTGGAGTGTGTCAGGGGGGGGCCATAATTCACCCCTCCACTTT
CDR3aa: CAWSVSGGGHNSPLHF

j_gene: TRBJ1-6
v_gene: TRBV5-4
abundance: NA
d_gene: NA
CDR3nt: TGTGCCAGCAGCAACGACAGGAATAATTCACCCCTCCACTTT
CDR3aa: CASSNDRNNSPLHF

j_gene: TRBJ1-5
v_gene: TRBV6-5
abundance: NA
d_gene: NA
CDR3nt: TGTGCCAGCTACGGACAGCTCTATAGCAATCAGCCCCAGCATTTT
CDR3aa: CASYGQLYSNQPQHF

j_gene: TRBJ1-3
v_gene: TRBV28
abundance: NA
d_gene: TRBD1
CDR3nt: TGTGCCAGCAGTTTGGGACAGGGCCCTGGAAACACCATATATTTT
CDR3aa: CASSLGQGPGNTIYF

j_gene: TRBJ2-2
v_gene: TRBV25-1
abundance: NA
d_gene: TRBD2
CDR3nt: TGTGCCAGCAGTTCCGTACTAGCGGCGAACACCGGGGAGCTGTTTTTT
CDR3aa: CASSSVLAANTGELFF

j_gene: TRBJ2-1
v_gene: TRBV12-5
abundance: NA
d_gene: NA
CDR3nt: TGTGCTAGTGGTTTGGTTACTACGTCGGCGGGGGCGTCGGATGAGCAGTTCTTC
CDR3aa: CASGLVTTSAGASDEQFF

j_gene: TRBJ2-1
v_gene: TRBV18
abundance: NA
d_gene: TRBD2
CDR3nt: TGTGCCAGCTCACCAGGGACTAGCGGGCGAAATGAGCAGTTCTTC
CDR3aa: CASSPGTSGRNEQFF

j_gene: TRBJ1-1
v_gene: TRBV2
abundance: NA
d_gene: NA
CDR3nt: TGTGCCAGCAGTGAGCTCCCGAACACTGAAGCTTTCTTT
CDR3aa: CASSELPNTEAFF

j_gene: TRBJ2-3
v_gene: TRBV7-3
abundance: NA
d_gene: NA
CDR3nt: TGTGCCAGCAGCTTAAGGGGAGCAGATACGCAGTATTTT
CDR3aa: CASSLRGADTQYF

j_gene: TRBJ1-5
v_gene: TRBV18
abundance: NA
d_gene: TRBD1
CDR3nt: TGTGCCAGCTCACCCGGGACAGGGAGGGTAGGACAGCCCCAGCATTTT
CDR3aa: CASSPGTGRVGQPQHF

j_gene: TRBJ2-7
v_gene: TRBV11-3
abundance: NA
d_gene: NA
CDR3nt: TGTGCCAGCAGCTTGTCCGGGACGGGGAGCTACGAGCAGTACTTC
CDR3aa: CASSLSGTGSYEQYF

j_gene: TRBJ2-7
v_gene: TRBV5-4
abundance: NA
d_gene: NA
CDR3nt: TGTGCCAGCAGCTTGGGGGGTAGGGTCTACGAGCAGTACTTC
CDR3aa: CASSLGGRVYEQYF

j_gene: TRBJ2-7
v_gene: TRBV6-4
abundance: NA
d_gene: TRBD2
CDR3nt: TGTGCCAGCAGTGCCTCGGGAGGCCTTGTAGGCTACGAGCAGTACTTC
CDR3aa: CASSASGGLVGYEQYF

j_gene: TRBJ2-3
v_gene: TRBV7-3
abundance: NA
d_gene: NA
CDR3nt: TGTGCCAGCAGCTTAATACCCACCAACACAGATACGCAGTATTTT
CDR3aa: CASSLIPTNTDTQYF

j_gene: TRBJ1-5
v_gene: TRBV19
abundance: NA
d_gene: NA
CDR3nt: TGTGCCAGTAGTGGCGGGGGTAGGGGCAATCAGCCCCAGCATTTT
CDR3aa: CASSGGGRGNQPQHF

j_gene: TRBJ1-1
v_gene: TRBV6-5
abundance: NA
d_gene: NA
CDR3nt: TGTGCCAGCAGTTACTCGCTGGCAGGGGACACTGAAGCTTTCTTT
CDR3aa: CASSYSLAGDTEAFF

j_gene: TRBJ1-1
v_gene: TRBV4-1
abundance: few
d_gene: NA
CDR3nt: TGCGCCAGCAGCCAAGGACTTATTGCCAGGCAGAACACTGAAGCTTTCTTT
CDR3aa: CASSQGLIARQNTEAFF

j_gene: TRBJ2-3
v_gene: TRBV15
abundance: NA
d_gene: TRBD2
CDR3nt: TGTGCCACCAGCAGAGATCCGCCATACAGGACTAGCGGGAGTTGGGCAGATACGCAGTATTTT
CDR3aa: CATSRDPPYRTSGSWADTQYF

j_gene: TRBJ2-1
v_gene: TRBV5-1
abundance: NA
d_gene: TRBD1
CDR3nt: TGCGCCAGCAGCCCCGGACAGGGGAGCGGGAATGAGCAGTTCTTC
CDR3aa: CASSPGQGSGNEQFF

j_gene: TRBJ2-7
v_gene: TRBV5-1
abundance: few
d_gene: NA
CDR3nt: TGCGCCAGCAGCTTGGGACTCACCCTTCCCGAGCAGTACTTC
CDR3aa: CASSLGLTLPEQYF

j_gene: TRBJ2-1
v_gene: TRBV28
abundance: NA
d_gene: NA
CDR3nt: TGTGCCAGCAGTTTAGAGTCCTACAATGAGCAGTTCTTC
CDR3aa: CASSLESYNEQFF

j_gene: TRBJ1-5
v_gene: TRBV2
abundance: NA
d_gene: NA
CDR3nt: TGTGCCAGCAGAGGCAGGGAAATGGATCAGCCCCAGCATTTT
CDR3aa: CASRGREMDQPQHF

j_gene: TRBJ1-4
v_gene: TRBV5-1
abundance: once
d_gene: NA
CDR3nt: TGCGCCAGCAGCTCTACTTCCGATAGTGAAAAACTGTTTTTT
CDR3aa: CASSSTSDSEKLFF

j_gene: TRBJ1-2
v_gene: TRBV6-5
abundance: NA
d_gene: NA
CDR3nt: TGTGCCAGCAGTTACTCGAGACAGCAACCCTATGGCTACACCTTC
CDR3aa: CASSYSRQQPYGYTF

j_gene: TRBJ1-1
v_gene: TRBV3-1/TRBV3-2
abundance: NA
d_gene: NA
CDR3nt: TGTGCCAGCATCTCAAACGGGGTAAGGGGCACTGAAGCTTTCTTT
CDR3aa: CASISNGVRGTEAFF

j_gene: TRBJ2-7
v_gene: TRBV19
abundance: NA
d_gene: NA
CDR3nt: TGTGCCAGTAGTATAGCGGCAGGATACTCCTACGAGCAGTACTTC
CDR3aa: CASSIAAGYSYEQYF

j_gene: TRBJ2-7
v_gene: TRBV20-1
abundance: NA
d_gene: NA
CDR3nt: TGCGCCGACCTTAGCGAGCAGTACTTC
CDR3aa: CADLSEQYF

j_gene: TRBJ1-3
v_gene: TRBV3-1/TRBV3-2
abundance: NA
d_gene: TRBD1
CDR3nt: TGTGCCAGCAGCCAAGAAGGGAACAGGGGCAACTCTGGAAACACCATATATTTT
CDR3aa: CASSQEGNRGNSGNTIYF

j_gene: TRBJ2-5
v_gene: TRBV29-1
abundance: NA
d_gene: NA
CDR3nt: TGCAGCGTTAGCCCAGAAGATCCATTGGGGACCCAGTACTTC
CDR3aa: CSVSPEDPLGTQYF